This T cell receptor (beta chain) was profiled in a study of blood T cell repertoires in COVID-19. About the research overall: The United States, Italy and Spain were the sources of the acute and convalescent COVID-19 samples. The analysed material was cDNA or gDNA that came from T cells, B-cell-depleted T cells, or PBMCs.

Authors' data handling: Reference gene primer amplification in the assay estimated nucleated cell counts. Generated by immunoSEQ multiplex PCR, the TCRdb table keeps only in-frame clones and is missing some. That table furnishes V, J and clone size, whereas the DNA furnished D and trimming. The sample consists of 45,000 to 65,000 clones, about 86% of them appearing once. The CDR3 length is 14 residues. Trimming took 4 bases from V and 2 from J, leaving 12 bases between them. Germline assignment: CDR1 SGHDT and CDR2 YYEEEE. This clone has just a few counts. The sample consisted of peripheral blood. The TCR originated in an older man with active COVID-19. The chain recombines TRBV5-6 with TRBJ1-2; D might be TRBD1 (6 bases). The CDR3 DNA is TGTGCCAGCAGCCCGACTACAGGGAACTATGGCTACACCTTC. Amino acid sequence: CASSPTTGNYGYTF. Full variable domain (rest looked up from reference TRBV5-6 and TRBJ1-2): DAGVTQSPTHLIKTRGQQVTLRCSPKSGHDTVSWYQQALGQGPQFIFQYYEEEERQRGNFPDRFSGHQFPNYSSELNVNALLLGDSALYLCASSPTTGNYGYTFGSGTRLTVV.